This note documents a single T cell receptor beta chain sequence. The antigen remains undetermined. This record comes from a study of regulatory T cells in long-lasting Graves disease. Study in general: Over 5 years of antithyroid drugs plus positive TSH receptor antibodies defined persistent Graves' disease. General study results and limits: Favored usage of TRBV28, TRBJ1-2 and TRBJ2-5 was recorded in persistent disease.

This CDR3 spans 15 amino acids. V dropped 1 base and J dropped 10 bases, with 19 bases sitting between them. Germline loops: CDR1 MGHRA, CDR2 YSYEKL. Through Arm-PCR of CDR3 regions and iRepertoire HTBI primers, TCR beta libraries were built. A single record per CDR3 protein comes from TCRdb applying MiXCR to the multiplex PCR reads. The table includes around 460,000 distinct CDR3 sequences, 22% detected once. The time point is: persistent/refractory GD, antithyroid drugs over 5 years with positive TRAb. Isolated PBMC RNA provided the starting material for the TCR library. This chain uses TRBV4-1 with TRBJ1-1; D remains unclear. The clonotype originates from a female donor with Graves disease. The material was peripheral blood mononuclear cells (PBMCs), obtained when the disease was refractory, from a patient treated with antithyroid drugs. The CDR3 nucleotides are TGCGCCAGCAGCCAAGGTTTTTCAGGCCGGAACAGAGCTTTCTTT. As protein: CASSQGFSGRNRAFF.